Below, 6 T cell receptor beta chains from the same sample are listed, as sequenced in a study of technical replicates of blood from a few donors. This table comes from immunoSEQ multiplex PCR, and its TCRdb copy is limited to in-frame clones, with some not included. The sample comprises about 73,000 clones, approximately 91% of which are singletons, and 4% to 5% rests with the top ten. The specimen was PBMCs. The receptors stem from a human donor in good health. Some clones in this sample may be carry-over from other donors' samples.

This chain uses TRBV7-2 with TRBJ2-5; 14 nucleotides agree with TRBD2. V was clipped by 0 bases and J by 5 bases; unmatched bases: 5. Germline V CDR1 and CDR2: SGHTA, FQGNSA. The CDR3 length is 17 residues. In DNA form, the CDR3 reads TGTGCCAGCAGCTTAGCAGGACTAGCGGGGGGCCTGGAGACCCAGTACTTC. This encodes CASSLAGLAGGLETQYF.

The chain couples TRBV12-5 to TRBJ2-3; 8 bases agree with TRBD1. This CDR3 is built from 15 residues. Trimming removed 5 bases from V and 6 bases from J; junction bases left unmatched: 10. Germline loops: CDR1 LGHNT, CDR2 FRNRAP. CDR3 DNA: TGTGCTAGTGGTCCTACAGGGGGGAAATTGGATACGCAGTATTTT. It codes for CASGPTGGKLDTQYF. The full variable domain, with the rest looked up from reference TRBV12-5 and TRBJ2-3, is DARVTQTPRHKVTEMGQEVTMRCQPILGHNTVFWYRQTMMQGLELLAYFRNRAPLDDSGMPKDRFSAEMPDATLATLKIQPSEPRDSAVYFCASGPTGGKLDTQYFGPGTRLTVL.

The V and J genes are TRBV6-6 and TRBJ1-5; 10 bases fit TRBD1. V lost 6 bases and J lost 0; bases outside the gene matches: 2. CDR3 length: 15 residues. Germline V gene sequence: CDR1 MNHNY, CDR2 SVGAGI (reference sequence). This CDR3 is CASRGTGDSNQPQHF. CDR3 coding DNA: TGTGCCAGCAGGGGGACAGGGGATAGCAATCAGCCCCAGCATTTT.

The chain uses TRBV2 and TRBJ1-1; 9 bases fit TRBD1. Per the germline V gene, CDR1 is SNHLY and CDR2 is FYNNEI. The V gene end was trimmed by 6 bases and the J gene end by 14 bases; junction bases not matched to a gene: 10. CDR3 length equals 12 residues. The CDR3 DNA follows: TGTGCCAGCAGCGAACGGGGACAGGGTGGCTTCTTT. Protein product: CASSERGQGGFF.

The V gene is TRBV21-1, the J gene TRBJ1-2; the table's D call of TRBD1 was not tested on the DNA. TRBV21-1 is a listed pseudogene. The CDR3 covers 15 residues. As DNA, the CDR3 is TGTGCCAGCAGCGCCTCCCGGGACAGAACACATGGCTACACCTTC. This sequence encodes CASSASRDRTHGYTF.

V is TRBV19 and J is TRBJ1-1; D gene unclear. Germline V gene sequence: CDR1 LNHDA, CDR2 SQIVND (reference sequence). V was cut by 1 base and J by 2 bases, with 17 bases left in between. This CDR3 has 17 residues. In DNA form, the CDR3 reads TGTGCCAGTAGTATAGGGTCGGGGTATGGGAAAAACACTGAAGCTTTCTTT. Protein sequence: CASSIGSGYGKNTEAFF.